This TCR beta chain was identified in a study of somatic mutations in cytotoxic T cells in rheumatoid arthritis. This clone was counted between two and nine times. Its antigen is undetermined. Study-level results: Among rheumatoid arthritis patients and age-matched healthy controls, CD8+ T-cell clonality was not significantly different. A rise in CD8+ clonality with age was seen in rheumatoid arthritis patients but not in healthy controls.

Source study methods: Patient CD8+ clones bigger than 1% seldom lined up with published virus-specific TCRB sequences. Profiling relied on immunoSEQ multiplex PCR, and the TCRdb table lists in-frame clones only, not all of them. V and J calls and clone size are as listed in that table; D and trimming were resolved from the DNA. The sample lists 5,500 to 6,500 clones, 78% occurring once. With 5 bases removed from V and 6 bases from J, the gap between germline ends came to 17 bases. Per germline, CDR1 MNHEY and CDR2 SMNVEV (reference sequence). The CDR3 runs 15 residues. Isolating CD4+ and CD8+ cells involved positive magnetic bead selection on an AutoMACS. Their purity was then checked by flow cytometry.

This chain connects TRBV27 to TRBJ1-5; D is uncertain. The source is an adult with rheumatoid arthritis. Sequenced sample: CD8+ T cells sorted from blood. The CDR3 loop reads CASSPTRISSQPQHF. CDR3 in DNA: TGTGCCAGCAGTCCCACCAGGATCTCCAGTCAGCCCCAGCATTTT.